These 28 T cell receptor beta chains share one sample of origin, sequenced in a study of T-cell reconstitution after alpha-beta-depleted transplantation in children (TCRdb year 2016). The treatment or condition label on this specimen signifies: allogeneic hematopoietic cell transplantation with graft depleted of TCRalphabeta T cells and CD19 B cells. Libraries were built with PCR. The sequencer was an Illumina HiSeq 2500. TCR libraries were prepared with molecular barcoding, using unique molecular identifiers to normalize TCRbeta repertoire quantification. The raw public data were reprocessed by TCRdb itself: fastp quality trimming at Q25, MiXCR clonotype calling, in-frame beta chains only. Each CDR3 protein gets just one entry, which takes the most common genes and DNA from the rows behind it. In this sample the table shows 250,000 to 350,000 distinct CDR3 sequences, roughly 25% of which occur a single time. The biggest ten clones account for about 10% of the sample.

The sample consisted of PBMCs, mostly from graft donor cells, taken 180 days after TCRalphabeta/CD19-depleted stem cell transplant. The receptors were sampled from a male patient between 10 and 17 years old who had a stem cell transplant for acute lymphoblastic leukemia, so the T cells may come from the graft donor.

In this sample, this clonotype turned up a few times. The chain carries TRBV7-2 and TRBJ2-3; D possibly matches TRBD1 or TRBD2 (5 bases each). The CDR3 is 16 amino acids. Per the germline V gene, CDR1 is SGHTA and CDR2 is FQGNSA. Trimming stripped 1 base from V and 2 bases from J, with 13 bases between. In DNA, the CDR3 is TGTGCCAGCAGCTTAGGTTGGGGGTCCACCACAGATACGCAGTATTTT. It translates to CASSLGWGSTTDTQYF.

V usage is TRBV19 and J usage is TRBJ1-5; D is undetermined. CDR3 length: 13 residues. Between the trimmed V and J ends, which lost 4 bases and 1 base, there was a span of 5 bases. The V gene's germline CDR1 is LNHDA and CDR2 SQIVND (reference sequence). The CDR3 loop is CASSTWSNQPQHF. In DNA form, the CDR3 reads TGTGCCAGTAGTACTTGGAGCAATCAGCCCCAGCATTTT. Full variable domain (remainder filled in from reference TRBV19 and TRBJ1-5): DGGITQSPKYLFRKEGQNVTLSCEQNLNHDAMYWYRQDPGQGLRLIYYSQIVNDFQKGDIAEGYSVSREKKESFPLTVTSAQKNPTAFYLCASSTWSNQPQHFGDGTRLSIL.

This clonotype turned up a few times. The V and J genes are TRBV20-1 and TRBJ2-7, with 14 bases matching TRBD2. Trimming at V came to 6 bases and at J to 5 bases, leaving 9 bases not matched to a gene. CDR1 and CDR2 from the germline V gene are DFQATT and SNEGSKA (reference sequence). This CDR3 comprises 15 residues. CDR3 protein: CSARLAGGPVNEQYF. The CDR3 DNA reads TGCAGTGCCAGACTAGCGGGAGGGCCTGTCAACGAGCAGTACTTC.

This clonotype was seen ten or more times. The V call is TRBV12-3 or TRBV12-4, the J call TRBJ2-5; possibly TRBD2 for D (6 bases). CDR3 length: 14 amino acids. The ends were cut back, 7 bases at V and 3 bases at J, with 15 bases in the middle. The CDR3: CASKGVRTKETQYF. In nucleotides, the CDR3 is TGTGCCAGCAAAGGGGTCCGGACTAAAGAGACCCAGTACTTC.

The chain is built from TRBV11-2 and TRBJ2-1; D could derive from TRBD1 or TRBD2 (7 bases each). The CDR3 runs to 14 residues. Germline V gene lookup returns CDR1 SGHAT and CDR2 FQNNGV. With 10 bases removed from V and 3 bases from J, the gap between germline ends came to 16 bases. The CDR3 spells CATKGAGDYNEQFF. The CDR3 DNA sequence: TGTGCCACCAAGGGGGCGGGAGACTACAATGAGCAGTTCTTC.

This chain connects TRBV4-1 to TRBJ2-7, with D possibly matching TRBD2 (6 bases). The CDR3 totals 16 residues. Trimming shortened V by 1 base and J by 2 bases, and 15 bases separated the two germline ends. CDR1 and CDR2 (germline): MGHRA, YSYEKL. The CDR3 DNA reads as TGCGCCAGCAGCCAAGTCTGGCGGGGTCTGACCTACGAGCAGTACTTC. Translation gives CASSQVWRGLTYEQYF.

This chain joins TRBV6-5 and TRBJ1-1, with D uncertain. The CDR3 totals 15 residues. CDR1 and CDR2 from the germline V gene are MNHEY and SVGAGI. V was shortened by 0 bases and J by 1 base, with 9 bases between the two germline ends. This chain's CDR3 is CASSYSRRPNTEAFF. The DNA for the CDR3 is TGTGCCAGCAGTTACTCCCGCAGACCGAACACTGAAGCTTTCTTT.

The CDR3 DNA sequence: TGTGCCAGCAGCCAAGGAACGGGCTCTGGAAACACCATATATTTT. This encodes CASSQGTGSGNTIYF. V is TRBV3-1 and J is TRBJ1-3; D gene uncertain. Germline V gene data show CDR1 as LGHDT and CDR2 as YNNKEL (reference sequence). V lost 1 base, J lost 0 bases, and 7 bases lay in between. The CDR3 has 15 residues.

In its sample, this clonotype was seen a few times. The CDR3 loop reads CASSLQASGRYLGPKETQYF. The CDR3 coding sequence is TGTGCCAGCAGTTTACAGGCTAGCGGGAGGTACCTTGGGCCTAAAGAGACCCAGTACTTC. This chain joins TRBV27 and TRBJ2-5; 11 nucleotides match TRBD2. The CDR3 has 20 residues. The germline gives CDR1 MNHEY, CDR2 SMNVEV (reference sequence). Losses at the gene ends were 2 bases for V and 3 bases for J; bases not matched to a gene: 17.

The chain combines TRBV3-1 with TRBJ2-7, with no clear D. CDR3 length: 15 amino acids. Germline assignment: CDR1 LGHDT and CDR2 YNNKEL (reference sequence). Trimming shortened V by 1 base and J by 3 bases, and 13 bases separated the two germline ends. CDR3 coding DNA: TGTGCCAGCAGCCAAGTGCAAACTACCGGCTACGAGCAGTACTTC. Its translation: CASSQVQTTGYEQYF.

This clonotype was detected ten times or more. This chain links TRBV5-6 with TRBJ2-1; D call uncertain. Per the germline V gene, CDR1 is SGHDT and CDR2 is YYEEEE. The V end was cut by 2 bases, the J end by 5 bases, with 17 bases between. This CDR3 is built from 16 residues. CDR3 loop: CASSLLTGRYNNEQFF. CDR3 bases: TGTGCCAGCAGCTTATTAACGGGCAGATACAACAATGAGCAGTTCTTC.

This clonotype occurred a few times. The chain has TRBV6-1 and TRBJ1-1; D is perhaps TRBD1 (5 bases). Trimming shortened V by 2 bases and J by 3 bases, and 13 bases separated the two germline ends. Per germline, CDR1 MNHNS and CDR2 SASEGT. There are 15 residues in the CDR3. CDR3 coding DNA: TGTGCCAGCAGTGAACGTCAGGGTCTCTACACTGAAGCTTTCTTT. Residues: CASSERQGLYTEAFF.

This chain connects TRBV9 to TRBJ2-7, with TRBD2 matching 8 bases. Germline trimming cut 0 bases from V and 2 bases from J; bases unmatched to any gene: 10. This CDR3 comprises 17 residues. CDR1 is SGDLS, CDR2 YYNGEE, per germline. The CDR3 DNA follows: TGTGCCAGCAGCGTAGCCAGCGGGGGCCCGGCACCCTACGAGCAGTACTTC. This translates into CASSVASGGPAPYEQYF.

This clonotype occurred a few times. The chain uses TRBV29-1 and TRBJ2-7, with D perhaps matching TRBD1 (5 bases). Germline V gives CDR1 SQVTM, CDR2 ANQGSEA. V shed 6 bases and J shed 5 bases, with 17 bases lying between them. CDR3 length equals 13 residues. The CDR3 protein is CSVRWQGSNEQYF. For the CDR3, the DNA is TGCAGCGTGAGGTGGCAGGGATCGAACGAGCAGTACTTC.

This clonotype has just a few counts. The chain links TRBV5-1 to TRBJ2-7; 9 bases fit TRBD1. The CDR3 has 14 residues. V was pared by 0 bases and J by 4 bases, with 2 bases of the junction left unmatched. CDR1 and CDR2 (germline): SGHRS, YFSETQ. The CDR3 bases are TGCGCCAGCAGCTTGGCGGACAGGGGTTACGAGCAGTACTTC. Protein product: CASSLADRGYEQYF. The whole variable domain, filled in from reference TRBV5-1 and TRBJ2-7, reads KAGVTQTPRYLIKTRGQQVTLSCSPISGHRSVSWYQQTPGQGLQFLFEYFSETQRNKGNFPGRFSGRQFSNSRSEMNVSTLELGDSALYLCASSLADRGYEQYFGPGTRLTVT.

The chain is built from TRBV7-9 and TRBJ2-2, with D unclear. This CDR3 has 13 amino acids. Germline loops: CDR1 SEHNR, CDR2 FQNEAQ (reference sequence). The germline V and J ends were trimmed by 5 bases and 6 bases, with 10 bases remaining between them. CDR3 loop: CASSLEIPGELFF. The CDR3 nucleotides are TGTGCCAGCAGCCTAGAGATCCCCGGGGAGCTGTTTTTT.

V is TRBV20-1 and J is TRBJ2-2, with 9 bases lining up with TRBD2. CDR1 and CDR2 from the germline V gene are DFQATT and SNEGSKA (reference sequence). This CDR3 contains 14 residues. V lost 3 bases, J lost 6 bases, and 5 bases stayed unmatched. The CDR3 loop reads CSARGGRASGELFF. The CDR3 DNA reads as TGCAGTGCTAGGGGCGGGAGGGCCTCCGGGGAGCTGTTTTTT.

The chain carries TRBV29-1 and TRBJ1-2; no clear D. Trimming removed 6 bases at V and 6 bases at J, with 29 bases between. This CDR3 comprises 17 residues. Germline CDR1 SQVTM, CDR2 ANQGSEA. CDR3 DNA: TGCAGCGTCCTGCCGGCTGATCCCAGTCCCGACTGGGATGGCTACACCTTC. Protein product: CSVLPADPSPDWDGYTF.

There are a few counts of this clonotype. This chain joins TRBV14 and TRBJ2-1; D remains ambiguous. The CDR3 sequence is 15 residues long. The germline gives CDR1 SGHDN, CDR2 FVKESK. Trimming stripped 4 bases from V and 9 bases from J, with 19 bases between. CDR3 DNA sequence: TGTGCCAGCAGCCCAAGAAGGGTACGAGCATCTGAGCAGTTCTTC. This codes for CASSPRRVRASEQFF. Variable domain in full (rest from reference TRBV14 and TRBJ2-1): EAGVTQFPSHSVIEKGQTVTLRCDPISGHDNLYWYRRVMGKEIKFLLHFVKESKQDESGMPNNRFLAERTGGTYSTLKVQPAELEDSGVYFCASSPRRVRASEQFFGPGTRLTVL.

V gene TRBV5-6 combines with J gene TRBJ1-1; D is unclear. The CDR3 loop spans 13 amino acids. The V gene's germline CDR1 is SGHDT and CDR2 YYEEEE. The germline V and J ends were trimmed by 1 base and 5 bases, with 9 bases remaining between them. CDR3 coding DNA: TGTGCCAGCAGCTTGTGGTCAGATACTGAAGCTTTCTTT. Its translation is CASSLWSDTEAFF.

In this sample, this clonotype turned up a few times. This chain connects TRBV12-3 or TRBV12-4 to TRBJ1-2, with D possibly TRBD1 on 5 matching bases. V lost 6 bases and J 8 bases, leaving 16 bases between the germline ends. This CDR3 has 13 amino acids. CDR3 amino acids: CASRGDGLWGYTF. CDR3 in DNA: TGTGCCAGCAGGGGGGACGGCCTTTGGGGCTACACCTTC.

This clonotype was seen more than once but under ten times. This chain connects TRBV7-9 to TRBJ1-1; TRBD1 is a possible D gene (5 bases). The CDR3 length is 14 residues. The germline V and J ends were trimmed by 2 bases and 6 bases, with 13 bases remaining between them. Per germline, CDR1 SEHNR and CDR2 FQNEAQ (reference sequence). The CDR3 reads CASSLIQGRPEAFF. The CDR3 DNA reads TGTGCCAGCAGCTTAATCCAGGGAAGGCCTGAAGCTTTCTTT.

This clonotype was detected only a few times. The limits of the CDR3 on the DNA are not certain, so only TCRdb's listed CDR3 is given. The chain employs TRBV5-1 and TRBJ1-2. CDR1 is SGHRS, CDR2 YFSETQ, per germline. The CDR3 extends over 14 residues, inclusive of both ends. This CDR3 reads CASSLVGQGTRPNF.

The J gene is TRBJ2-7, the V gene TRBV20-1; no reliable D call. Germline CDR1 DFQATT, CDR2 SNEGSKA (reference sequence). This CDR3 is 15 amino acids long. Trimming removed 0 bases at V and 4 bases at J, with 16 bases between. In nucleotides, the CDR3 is TGCAGTGCTAGAGACCCGACCAGGTCCCCTTACGAGCAGTACTTC. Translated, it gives CSARDPTRSPYEQYF.

The DNA for the CDR3 is TGCGCCAGCAGCTTGGGGGACGGGAATTCACCCCTCCACTTT. Protein: CASSLGDGNSPLHF. J is TRBJ1-6 and V is TRBV5-1; the D gene is possibly TRBD1 (5 bases). V lost 0 bases and J lost 7, with 8 bases in between. Per germline, CDR1 SGHRS and CDR2 YFSETQ. This CDR3 comprises 14 residues.

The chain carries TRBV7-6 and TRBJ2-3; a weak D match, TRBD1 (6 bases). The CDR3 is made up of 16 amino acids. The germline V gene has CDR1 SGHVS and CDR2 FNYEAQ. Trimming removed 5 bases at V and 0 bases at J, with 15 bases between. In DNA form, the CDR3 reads TGTGCCAGCAGCCTTATTTGGACAGTTAGCACAGATACGCAGTATTTT. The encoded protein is CASSLIWTVSTDTQYF.

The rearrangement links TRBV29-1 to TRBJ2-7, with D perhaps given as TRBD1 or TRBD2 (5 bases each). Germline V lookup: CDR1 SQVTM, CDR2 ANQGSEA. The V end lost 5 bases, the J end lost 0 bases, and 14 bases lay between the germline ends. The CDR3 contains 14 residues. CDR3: CSVKGTDSSYEQYF. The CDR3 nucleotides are TGCAGCGTTAAAGGGACCGATAGCTCCTACGAGCAGTACTTC.

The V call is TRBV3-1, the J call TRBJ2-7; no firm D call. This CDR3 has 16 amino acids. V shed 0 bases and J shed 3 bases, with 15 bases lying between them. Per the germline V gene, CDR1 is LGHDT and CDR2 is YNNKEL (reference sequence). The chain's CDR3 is CASSQEGWSYFYEQYF. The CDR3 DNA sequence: TGTGCCAGCAGCCAAGAGGGTTGGAGCTACTTCTACGAGCAGTACTTC.